This is a list of T cell receptor beta chains from one sample in a study of cytotoxic CD8 clonotypes in ibrutinib-treated CLL. Repertoires were generated with immunoSEQ multiplex PCR, while TCRdb's copy carries only in-frame clones and drops some. The data show 20,000 to 30,000 clones, about 75% seen once. This material consisted of PBMCs, taken after 24 months of ibrutinib treatment. The receptors were sampled from a human donor with chronic lymphocytic leukemia. CDR3s include the opening cysteine and the closing phenylalanine or tryptophan. D genes are given only for firm matches. The size field is filled for only some rows; it gives once, few, many or a size class.

TRBD1,TRBJ2-4,NA,TRBV5-5,TGTGCCAGCAGCCATACAGGGGGCTCCCACTTC,CASSHTGGSHF
NA,TRBJ2-3,NA,TRBV11-3,TGTGCCAGCAGCCTCGGCGGGGGCACAGATACGCAGTATTTT,CASSLGGGTDTQYF
TRBD1,TRBJ1-1,NA,TRBV5-6,TGTGCCAGCACCTTCCCAGGACAGGGCACTGAAGCTTTCTTT,CASTFPGQGTEAFF
TRBD2,TRBJ2-3,NA,TRBV6-5,TGTGCCAGCAGTTACGGGCTAGCGGTCACAGATACGCAGTATTTT,CASSYGLAVTDTQYF
TRBD1,TRBJ1-2,few,TRBV4-2,TGTGCCAGCAGCCAAGATCTAGGACAGGGACGGTATGGCTACACCTTC,CASSQDLGQGRYGYTF
TRBD2,TRBJ2-2,NA,TRBV11-3,TGTGCCAGCAGCTTAGACCGGGGGGGCAACACCGGGGAGCTGTTTTTT,CASSLDRGGNTGELFF
TRBD1,TRBJ1-6,few,TRBV11-2,TGTGCCAGCAGCCCGGGACAGGGATCACCCCTCCACTTT,CASSPGQGSPLHF
TRBD1,TRBJ1-6,NA,TRBV7-6,TGTGCCAGCAGCAGGGGACAGGGGAATTCACCCCTCCACTTT,CASSRGQGNSPLHF
NA,TRBJ1-2,few,TRBV11-2,TGTGCCAGCAAGGCCCGGGGGACTGGGAACTATGGCTACACCTTC,CASKARGTGNYGYTF
NA,TRBJ1-1,NA,TRBV5-6,TGTGCCAGCAGCTTTGGCACTGAAGCTTTCTTT,CASSFGTEAFF
NA,TRBJ2-5,few,TRBV11-2,TGTGCCAGCAGCGCGGGACAGCTACAAGAGACCCAGTACTTC,CASSAGQLQETQYF
TRBD2,TRBJ2-5,NA,TRBV5-1,TGCGCCAGCAGCTTAGGGACTAGCACCCAACAAGAGACCCAGTACTTC,CASSLGTSTQQETQYF
TRBD1,TRBJ2-7,NA,TRBV18,TGTGCCAGCTCACCACGACAGGGTTTCCACGAGCAGTACTTC,CASSPRQGFHEQYF
TRBD2,TRBJ2-7,large,TRBV11-3,TGTGCCAGCAGCTTAGATCCGGGGGGAGAGCAGTACTTC,CASSLDPGGEQYF
NA,TRBJ1-3,few,TRBV19,TGTGCCAGTAGTATGCAGGCCTCTGGAAACACCATATATTTT,CASSMQASGNTIYF
TRBD1,TRBJ1-2,NA,TRBV29-1,TGCAGCGTTAACGCTAATACAGGGGCGGGTGGCTACACCTTC,CSVNANTGAGGYTF
NA,TRBJ1-1,NA,TRBV5-4,TGTGCCAGCAGCTTCAGGGGCACTGAAGCTTTCTTT,CASSFRGTEAFF
TRBD1,TRBJ2-5,NA,TRBV11-2,TGTGCCAGCAGCTTATTCGGACAGGGGGCTTGGGGAGAGACCCAGTACTTC,CASSLFGQGAWGETQYF
NA,TRBJ2-2,NA,TRBV27,TGTGCCAGCAGTTTAGTGAACGGGGAGCTGTTTTTT,CASSLVNGELFF
TRBD1,TRBJ1-1,NA,TRBV2,TGTGCCAGCAGTGGGACAGGCACAATGAACACTGAAGCTTTCTTT,CASSGTGTMNTEAFF
NA,TRBJ2-1,NA,TRBV4-1,TGCGCCAGCAGCCAAGATAGTTTTTTGGGGGTTAAGCAGTTCTTC,CASSQDSFLGVKQFF
NA,TRBJ1-5,NA,TRBV2,TGTGCCAGCAATCAAGACCCCGGTCAGCCCCAGCATTTT,CASNQDPGQPQHF
NA,TRBJ1-1,NA,TRBV5-4,TGTGCCAGCAGCCCGGACCGGGGGGCGAACACTGAAGCTTTCTTT,CASSPDRGANTEAFF
TRBD1,TRBJ2-2,NA,TRBV13,TGTGCCAGCAGCCCGACAGGGAGAACCGGGGAGCTGTTTTTT,CASSPTGRTGELFF
NA,TRBJ1-1,NA,TRBV27,TGTGCCAGCAGGCTATTTCAGGAGAACACTGAAGCTTTCTTT,CASRLFQENTEAFF
NA,TRBJ2-6,NA,TRBV5-4,TGTGCCAGCACCCCGGGGTACTCTGGGGCCAACGTCCTGACTTTC,CASTPGYSGANVLTF
NA,TRBJ2-3,NA,TRBV2,TGTGCCAGCAGCAAGGAAACCACAGATACGCAGTATTTT,CASSKETTDTQYF
NA,TRBJ1-2,NA,TRBV7-8,TGTGCCAGCAGCTTAGTGACAGCCTATGGCTACACCTTC,CASSLVTAYGYTF
TRBD2,TRBJ2-1,NA,TRBV4-2,TGTGCCAGCAGCCAAGACCCCCTAGCGGGGGGATTTAACTACAATGAGCAGTTCTTC,CASSQDPLAGGFNYNEQFF
NA,TRBJ1-1,NA,TRBV5-5,TGTGCCAGCAGCTTAGACGGCAGGAACACTGAAGCTTTCTTT,CASSLDGRNTEAFF
TRBD1,TRBJ1-6,NA,TRBV7-8,TGTGCCAGCAGACCCGACAGGGTGAATTCACCCCTCCACTTT,CASRPDRVNSPLHF
NA,TRBJ1-4,NA,TRBV2,TGTGCCAGCAGTGAGGACACTTATAATGAAAAACTGTTTTTT,CASSEDTYNEKLFF
TRBD2,TRBJ2-3,NA,TRBV27,TGTGCCAGCAGTTTATTACTAGCGGGGATCACAGATACGCAGTATTTT,CASSLLLAGITDTQYF
NA,TRBJ1-1,once,TRBV7-9,TGTGCCAGCAGCTTAGACGCAGGGAACACTGAAGCTTTCTTT,CASSLDAGNTEAFF
TRBD1,TRBJ1-5,few,TRBV2,TGTGCCAGCAGCTGGGGACAGGAGGGCAATCAGCCCCAGCATTTT,CASSWGQEGNQPQHF
NA,TRBJ1-2,NA,TRBV6-5,TGTGCCACCACAAGGGGGGGAGGGAACTATGGCTACACCTTC,CATTRGGGNYGYTF
NA,TRBJ1-1,NA,TRBV5-5,TGTGCCAGCAACACTGCCGGGGGCACTGAAGCTTTCTTT,CASNTAGGTEAFF
NA,TRBJ1-4,NA,TRBV5-1,TGCGCCAGCAGCCCATTAACTATCTATGAAAAACTGTTTTTT,CASSPLTIYEKLFF
NA,TRBJ1-1,few,TRBV5-4,TGTGCCAGCACCAAATGGACGGGGAACACTGAAGCTTTCTTT,CASTKWTGNTEAFF
TRBD1,TRBJ1-2,NA,TRBV11-2,TGTGCCAGCAGCCTGGGACAGACCTATGGCTACACCTTC,CASSLGQTYGYTF
TRBD1,TRBJ1-1,NA,TRBV29-1,TGCAGCGCCCGACTGGGAGGGACAGGGAACACTGAAGCTTTCTTT,CSARLGGTGNTEAFF
NA,TRBJ1-4,NA,TRBV29-1,TGCAGAGTTGGGGGGGGCTCAGGGAATGAAAAACTGTTTTTT,CRVGGGSGNEKLFF
TRBD1,TRBJ1-1,NA,TRBV19,TGTGCCAGTAGCAGGGGGTACACTGAAGCTTTCTTT,CASSRGYTEAFF
NA,TRBJ1-2,NA,TRBV5-6,TGTGCCAGCAGCTTGGTATCCTGGGGGAGAGGCTACACCTTC,CASSLVSWGRGYTF
NA,TRBJ2-7,NA,TRBV5-6,TGTGCCAGCAGCTTGTTAGCATACCACGAGCAGTACTTC,CASSLLAYHEQYF
TRBD1,TRBJ2-7,once,TRBV5-1,TGCGCCAGCAGCTTTGGGGACAGGGGCGCCTACGAGCAGTACTTC,CASSFGDRGAYEQYF